A single TCR beta chain is shown here with its context. This record belongs to a study of T cell responses to AZD1222 COVID-19 vaccine. The CDR3 totals 15 residues. Trimming pared 1 base from V and 6 bases from J, leaving 13 bases between. The germline V gene has CDR1 SGHAT and CDR2 FQNNGV. Generated by immunoSEQ multiplex PCR, the TCRdb table keeps only in-frame clones and is missing some. In the table there are about 75,000 clones, roughly 84% of which are singletons. The sequencing here drew on peripheral blood, taken 28 days after the second AZD1222 dose. The clonotype originates from an adult who received the AZD1222 COVID-19 vaccine. V usage is TRBV11-2 and J usage is TRBJ1-5, with D perhaps TRBD1 (6 bases). The CDR3 is CASSLGQGSGQPQHF. The CDR3 DNA is TGTGCCAGCAGCTTAGGTCAGGGGAGTGGTCAGCCCCAGCATTTT.